The TCR beta chain under discussion was sequenced for a study of cytomegalovirus exposure and HLA in healthy donors (dated by TCRdb to about 2017). Context from the whole study: An earlier analysis of roughly 500 of the donors reported 250 to 350 Gb of sequence data and around 110 million unique TCR beta sequences obtained from about 179 million T cells. An early release that covered fewer than 750 HLA-typed donors contained around 330 gigabases of sequencing data and about 93 million unique TCR sequences. Of the roughly 390 genotyped donors, 65% to 90% were placed in the genetic ancestry cluster associated with self-reported Caucasian donors. The study aimed to test whether signatures of past pathogen exposure could be identified by cataloging public T cell receptors. The study profiled the T cell repertoires of more than 500 subjects by immunosequencing and related them to cytomegalovirus serostatus. Besides the first cohort of about 730 subjects, a separate validation cohort made up of roughly 120 different subjects was used. High-throughput TCR immunosequencing, statistical association of individual TCRs with disease status, and machine learning were combined to predict cytomegalovirus infection status. A later analysis re-examined previously published TCR beta repertoires from 500 to 700 donors and added high-resolution HLA genotyping to investigate patterns of TCR occurrence. Rather than using new phenotypic data, the later analysis identified candidate immune exposures from TCR beta sequences and from how often those sequences occurred across donors. An earlier analysis of 587 of the donors applied high-throughput TCR beta sequencing to assess whether each TCR beta V gene segment acted as functional or pseudogenic. Donor age, sex, ethnicity and CMV serostatus were collected together with the repertoire data. A later genetic analysis took genome-wide SNP genotypes for about 55% of the 666 donors and used that subset as a discovery cohort. All discovery cohort repertoires had been generated using a single sequencing platform. Both class I and class II loci were covered by HLA typing, at four-digit resolution. Typing coverage varied by locus: 629-630 donors for A, B, C, DRB1 and DQB1; roughly 510 for DQA1; about 590 for DPA1; some 470 for DPB1. A handful of DR-DQ haplotypes were handled as single units for association and clustering because linkage in the cohort was strong. On average, about 240,000 unique TCR beta nucleotide sequences were sequenced per donor among a few hundred genotyped donors of the cohort, with 15% to 20% of those sequences being non-productive. Overall study results and their limits: In a later analysis, HLA-associated TCR beta chains showed more clonal expansion and lower generation probabilities than non-associated chains that were equally common. Because counts were too low, about 15 rarely observed V segments, including chromosome 9 orphons, were left out of the earlier analysis of 587 of the donors. Roughly uniform sequencing depth across donors was assumed in presence/absence analyses, although this assumption may not hold. The only immune exposure information available for the cohort was CMV serostatus. In a later genetic analysis, a missense DCLRE1C variant was associated with V-gene and J-gene trimming of TCR beta chains, and the association was replicated in an independent cohort. HLA typing was unavailable for some donors at each locus, so association tests used only the typed subset. A later analysis reported that several top co-occurrence clusters appeared linked to parvovirus B19, influenza, CMV and Epstein-Barr virus. A further reported finding was that TCR beta sequences accurately predicted the HLA-A and HLA-B alleles for most subjects in the first cohort. In both the original and validation cohorts, the classifier was reported to diagnose cytomegalovirus status with high specificity and sensitivity. A total of 150 or so TCR beta chains were listed by the study as associated with cytomegalovirus. Only TCR beta chains were sequenced in this cohort, and the absence of alpha or paired-chain data limited detectable features. In an earlier analysis of fewer than 750 of the donors, most TCR beta V segments were observed in productive rearrangements about 87% or about 30% of the time, broadly matching IMGT annotations. A few of the identified cytomegalovirus-associated TCR beta chains were confirmed in vitro to be specific for cytomegalovirus antigens. According to a later genetic analysis, donors in an Asian-associated ancestry cluster had fewer N-insertions in productive TCRs than the roughly 700-donor mean. A later analysis associated some 17,000 TCR beta sequences with specific HLA alleles at a false discovery rate of 0.05. It was suggested by the authors that the approach could potentially be generalized to other disease states and immunological phenotypes. A later analysis found that TCR association rates varied across HLA loci, with DRB1 alleles showing the most associated TCRs and HLA-C alleles the fewest. Strong co-occurrence of HLA alleles, especially DR and DQ, made assigning TCR associations to individual alleles difficult. Linkage disequilibrium might explain the correlated functional status among segregating V segments, but an unknown experimental factor could not be excluded. While some public TCRs were present in many individuals, most TCR sequences turned up only very rarely across donors. According to a later analysis, most CMV-associated TCR beta chains appeared to be HLA-restricted, and the HLA associations seemed to be driven largely by CMV exposure. The 87-base-pair reads could not distinguish some IMGT-functional V segments, including TRBV6-2 and TRBV6-3, so those segments were excluded. The sequencing pipeline was judged likely to have produced a cluster of highly shared sequence variants as a technical artifact.

Points on this clone: It has no known antigen specificity. One base away there is no much larger clone; base qualities are not given.

Relative to germline, V is missing 6 bases and J is missing 7 bases, with 11 bases of the junction outside any gene match. From cysteine to phenylalanine, the CDR3 is 15 amino acids long. The kept DNA is CDR3 alone, 45 bases in frame from the first base. In the germline V gene, CDR1 corresponds to MNHNS and CDR2 to SASEGT. The cohort was made up of 666 healthy bone marrow donors. At the time of sampling, all cohort members were nominally healthy, though unrecorded immune exposures were likely present. The donor tested CMV seronegative, placing the donor among the 350 or so seronegative members of the cohort. A peripheral blood sample was collected from each donor, and TCR beta sequencing was performed on peripheral blood mononuclear cells. The Qiagen DNeasy Blood Extraction Kit was used to extract genomic DNA from the blood cell samples. The library was obtained by the immunoSEQ multiplex PCR assay. The multiplex PCR relied on a mix of 60 forward primers for TCR Vbeta segments and 13 reverse primers for TCR Jbeta segments. A multiplex PCR assay on genomic DNA amplified the CDR3 region of rearranged TCR beta genes. On the Illumina HiSeq System, the amplified TCR beta libraries were sequenced as 87-base-pair reads. Per the authors' processing: Across the 640 or so repertoires, a later analysis counted tens of millions of unique TCR beta chains, some 11 million of which were shared by at least two donors. A nearest-neighbor algorithm error-corrected the raw reads and collapsed the reads into unique sequences, merging closely related sequences to remove PCR and sequencing errors. CDR3 sequences were aligned to IMGT reference sequences to assign V, D and J gene segments. Each retained sequence needed at least a six-nucleotide match to both a V gene segment and a J gene segment. A rearrangement was called productive if the CDR3 had no stop codons and remained in frame with V and J, and every other rearrangement was called non-productive. Following IMGT convention, CDR3 was defined as the stretch from the second conserved V-encoded cysteine to the conserved J-encoded phenylalanine. In an earlier analysis of more than 550 of the donors, sequences lacking an unambiguous match to a single V gene segment were excluded. In an earlier analysis of a few hundred of the donors, V segments were called functional above 56.7% productive rearrangements and were called segregating when the between-donor standard deviation exceeded 5%. To diagnose cytomegalovirus status from the catalog of TCR beta chain sequences, a statistical classification framework was built. A later analysis assigned V and J genes by comparing TCR nucleotide sequences with IMGT/GENE-DB human TR gene sequences. In a later analysis, CDR3 sequences and most-parsimonious VDJ recombination scenarios were assigned using the TCRdist pipeline. In a later analysis, each TCR beta chain was defined by its CDR3 amino acid sequence together with its V-gene family, and reads without a unique V-gene family were excluded. To address suspected cross-contamination and a sequencing artifact, a later analysis removed approximately 590 highly shared, low-generation-probability nucleotide sequences. For each public chain, a later analysis derived a clonal expansion index from normalized ranks of inferred template counts within each repertoire. In a later analysis, generation probabilities were computed with a VDJ recombination model fitted to out-of-frame rearrangements, and the resulting probabilities were checked against IGoR. A later analysis scored TCR-TCR, TCR-HLA and TCR-CMV co-occurrence with hypergeometric tests, applying a repertoire-size bias correction to TCR pairs. False discovery rates were estimated in a later analysis by permuting HLA or CMV assignments 20 times. In a later analysis, co-occurring TCRs were grouped using DBSCAN, and TCRdist sequence similarity was added for clustering within HLA-allele-positive subsets. Co-occurrence clustering excluded repertoires with fewer than 30,000 or more than 120,000 public chains, plus five with anomalous nucleotide sharing. TCRdb holds this immuneACCESS table with in-frame rearrangements only. Some clones are missing; in checked studies, unresolved V genes explain under half, and the rest has no known cause. That table gives V, J and clone size, and the DNA gave D and trimming. The sample table shows some 30,000 clones, and 80% to 90% are seen once. 2.7% of the sample lies in the top ten.

The chain couples TRBV6-1 to TRBJ1-5; the junction holds 8 bases that match TRBD1. The clonotype comes from a boy younger than 18 in good health and CMV-seronegative. The sample taken for sequencing was PBMCs. The CDR3 sequence is CASRHTGTGAQPQHF. The DNA reads TGTGCCAGCAGGCACACCGGGACAGGTGCCCAGCCCCAGCATTTT.